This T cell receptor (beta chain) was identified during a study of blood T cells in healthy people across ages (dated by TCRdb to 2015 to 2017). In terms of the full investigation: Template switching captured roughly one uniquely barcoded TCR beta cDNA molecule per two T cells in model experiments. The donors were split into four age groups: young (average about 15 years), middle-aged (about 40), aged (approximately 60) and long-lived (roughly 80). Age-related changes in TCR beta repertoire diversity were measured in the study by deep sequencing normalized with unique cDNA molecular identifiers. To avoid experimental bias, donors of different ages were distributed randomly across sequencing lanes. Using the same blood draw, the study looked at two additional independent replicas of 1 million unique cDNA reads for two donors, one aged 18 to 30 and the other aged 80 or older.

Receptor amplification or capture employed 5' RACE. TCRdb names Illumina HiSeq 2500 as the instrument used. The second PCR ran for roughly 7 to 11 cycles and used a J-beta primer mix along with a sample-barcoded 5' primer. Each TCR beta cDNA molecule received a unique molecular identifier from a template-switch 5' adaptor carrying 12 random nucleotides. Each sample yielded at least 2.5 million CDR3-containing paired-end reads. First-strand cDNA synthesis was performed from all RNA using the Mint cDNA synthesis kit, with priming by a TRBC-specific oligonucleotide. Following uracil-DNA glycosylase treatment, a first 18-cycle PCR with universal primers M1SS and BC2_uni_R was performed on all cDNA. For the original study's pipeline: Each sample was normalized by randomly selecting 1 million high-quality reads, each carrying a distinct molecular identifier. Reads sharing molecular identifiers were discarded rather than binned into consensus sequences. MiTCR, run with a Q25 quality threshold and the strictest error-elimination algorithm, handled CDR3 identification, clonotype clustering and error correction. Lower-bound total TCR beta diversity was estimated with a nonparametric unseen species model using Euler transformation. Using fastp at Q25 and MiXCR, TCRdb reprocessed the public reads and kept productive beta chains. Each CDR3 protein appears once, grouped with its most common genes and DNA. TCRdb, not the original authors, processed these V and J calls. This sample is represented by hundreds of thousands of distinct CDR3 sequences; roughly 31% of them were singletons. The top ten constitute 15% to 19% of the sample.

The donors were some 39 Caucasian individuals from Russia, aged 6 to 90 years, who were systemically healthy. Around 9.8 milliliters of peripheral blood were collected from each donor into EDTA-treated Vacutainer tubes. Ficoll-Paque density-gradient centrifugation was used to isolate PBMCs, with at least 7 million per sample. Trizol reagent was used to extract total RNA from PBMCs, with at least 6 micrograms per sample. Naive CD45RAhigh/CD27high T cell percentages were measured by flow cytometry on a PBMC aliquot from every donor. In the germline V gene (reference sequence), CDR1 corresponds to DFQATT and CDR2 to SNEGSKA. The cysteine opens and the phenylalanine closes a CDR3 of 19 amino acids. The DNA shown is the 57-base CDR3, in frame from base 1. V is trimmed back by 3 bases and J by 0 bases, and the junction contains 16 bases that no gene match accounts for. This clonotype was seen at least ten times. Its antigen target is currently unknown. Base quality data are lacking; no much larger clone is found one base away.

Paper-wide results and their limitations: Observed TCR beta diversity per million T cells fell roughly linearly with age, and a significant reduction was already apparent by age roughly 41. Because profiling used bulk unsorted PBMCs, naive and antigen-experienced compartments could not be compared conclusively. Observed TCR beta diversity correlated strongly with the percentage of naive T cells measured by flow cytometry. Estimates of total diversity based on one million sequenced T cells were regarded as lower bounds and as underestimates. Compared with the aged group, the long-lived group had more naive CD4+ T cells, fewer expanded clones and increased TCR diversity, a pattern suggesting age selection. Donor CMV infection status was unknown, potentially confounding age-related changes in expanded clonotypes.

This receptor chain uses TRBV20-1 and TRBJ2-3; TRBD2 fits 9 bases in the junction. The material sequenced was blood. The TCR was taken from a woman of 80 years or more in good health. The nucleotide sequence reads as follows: TGCAGTGCTAGCGCGATGTCGGCGGGGGGGCACCCTAGCACAGATACGCAGTATTTT. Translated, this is CSASAMSAGGHPSTDTQYF.